This TCR beta chain stems from a study of T-cell memory formation after mild COVID-19. Whole-study findings and limits: Some responding clones appeared in pre-infection memory, suggesting cross-reactive memory joined. Contracting CD4+ clones were located mainly in CM and EM, and CD8+ clones in EMRA.

This clonotype was seen more than once but under ten times. Its antigen is still unknown. TCRdb processed the 5' RACE reads anew with MiXCR; each CDR3 protein has one entry. The sample holds under 600,000 distinct CDR3 sequences, less than 25% seen once. The sequenced material came from PBMCs or a T cell subset sorted from them (not recorded which). This clonotype was obtained from an adult woman who had mild COVID-19 (a few samples of this study predate the infection). Cell type and time point are not known.

CDR3 amino acids: CASSVDGAMNTEAFF. CDR3 DNA sequence: TGTGCCAGCAGCGTAGATGGGGCGATGAACACTGAAGCTTTCTTT. This chain links TRBV9 with TRBJ1-1, with D tentatively TRBD1 (5 bases). V lost 0 bases and J 0 bases, leaving 9 bases between the germline ends. Germline-derived CDR1 and CDR2 are SGDLS and YYNGEE. The CDR3 totals 15 residues.